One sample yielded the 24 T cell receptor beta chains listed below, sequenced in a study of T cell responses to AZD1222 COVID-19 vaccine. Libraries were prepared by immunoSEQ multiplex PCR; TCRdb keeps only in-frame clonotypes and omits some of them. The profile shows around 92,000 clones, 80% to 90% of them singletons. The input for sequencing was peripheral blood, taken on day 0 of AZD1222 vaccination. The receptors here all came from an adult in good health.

The CDR3 region has the DNA TGTGCCAGCAGCCAAGAACAGGGATACCATGAAGCTTTCTTT. Translating gives CASSQEQGYHEAFF. The genes are TRBV7-9 and TRBJ1-1; maybe TRBD1 (6 bases). In germline, CDR1 is SEHNR, CDR2 FQNEAQ (reference sequence). V was shortened by 5 bases and J by 7 bases, with 17 bases between the two germline ends. This CDR3 region has 14 residues.

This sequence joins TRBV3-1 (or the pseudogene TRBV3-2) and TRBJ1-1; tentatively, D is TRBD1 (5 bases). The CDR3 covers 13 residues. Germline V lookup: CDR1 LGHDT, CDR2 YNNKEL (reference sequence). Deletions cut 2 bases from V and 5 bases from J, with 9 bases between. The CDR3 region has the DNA TGTGCCAGCAGCCAACAGACAGTTACTGAAGCTTTCTTT. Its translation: CASSQQTVTEAFF.

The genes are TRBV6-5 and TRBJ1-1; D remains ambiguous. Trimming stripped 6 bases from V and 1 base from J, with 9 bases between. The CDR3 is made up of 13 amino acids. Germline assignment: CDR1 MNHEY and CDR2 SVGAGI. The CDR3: CASSRPRNTEAFF. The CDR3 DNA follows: TGTGCCAGCAGCCGACCTAGGAACACTGAAGCTTTCTTT.

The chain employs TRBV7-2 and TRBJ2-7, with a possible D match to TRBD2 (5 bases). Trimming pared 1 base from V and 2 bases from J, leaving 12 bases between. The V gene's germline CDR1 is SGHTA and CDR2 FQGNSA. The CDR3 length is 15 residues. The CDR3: CASSLDDLAPYEQYF. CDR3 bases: TGTGCCAGCAGCTTAGACGACCTAGCTCCCTACGAGCAGTACTTC.

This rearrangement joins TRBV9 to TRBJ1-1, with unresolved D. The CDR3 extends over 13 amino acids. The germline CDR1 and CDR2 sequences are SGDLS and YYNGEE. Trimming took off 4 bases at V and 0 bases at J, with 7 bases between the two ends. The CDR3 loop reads CASSQGMNTEAFF. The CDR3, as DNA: TGTGCCAGCAGCCAAGGGATGAACACTGAAGCTTTCTTT.

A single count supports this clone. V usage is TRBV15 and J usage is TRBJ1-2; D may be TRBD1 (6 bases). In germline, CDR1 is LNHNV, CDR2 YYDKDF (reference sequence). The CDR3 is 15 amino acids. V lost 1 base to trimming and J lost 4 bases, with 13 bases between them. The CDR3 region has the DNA TGTGCCACCAGCAGAGTGTTGGGGGCGAGCTATGGCTACACCTTC. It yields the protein CATSRVLGASYGYTF.

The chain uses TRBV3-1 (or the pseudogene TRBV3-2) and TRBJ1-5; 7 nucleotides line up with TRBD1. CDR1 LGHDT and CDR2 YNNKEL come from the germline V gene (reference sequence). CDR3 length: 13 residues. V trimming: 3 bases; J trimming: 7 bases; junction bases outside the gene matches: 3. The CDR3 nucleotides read TGTGCCAGCAGCCATGACAGGGCCCAGCCCCAGCATTTT. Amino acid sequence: CASSHDRAQPQHF.

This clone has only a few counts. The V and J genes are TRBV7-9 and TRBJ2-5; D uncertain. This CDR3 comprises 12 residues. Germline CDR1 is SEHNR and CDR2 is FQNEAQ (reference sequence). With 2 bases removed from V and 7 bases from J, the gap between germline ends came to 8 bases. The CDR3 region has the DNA TGTGCCAGCAGCTTAACCCAGCCGACCCAGTACTTC. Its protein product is CASSLTQPTQYF.

The CDR3 bases are TGTGCCAGTAGCTCCAGGGGTAACACTGAAGCTTTCTTT. Protein product: CASSSRGNTEAFF. The rearrangement joins TRBV19 to TRBJ1-1; D is possibly TRBD1 (6 bases). Germline V gives CDR1 LNHDA, CDR2 SQIVND (reference sequence). This CDR3 is 13 amino acids long. Trimming stripped 6 bases from V and 2 bases from J, with 10 bases between.

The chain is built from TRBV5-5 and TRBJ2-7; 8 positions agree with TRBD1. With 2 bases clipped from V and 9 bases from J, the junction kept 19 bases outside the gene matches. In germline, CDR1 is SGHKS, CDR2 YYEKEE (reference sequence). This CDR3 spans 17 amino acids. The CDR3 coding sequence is TGTGCCAGCAGCTTAGGAACCCGGGACAGGCCCTTTAGAGGGCAGTACTTC. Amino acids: CASSLGTRDRPFRGQYF.

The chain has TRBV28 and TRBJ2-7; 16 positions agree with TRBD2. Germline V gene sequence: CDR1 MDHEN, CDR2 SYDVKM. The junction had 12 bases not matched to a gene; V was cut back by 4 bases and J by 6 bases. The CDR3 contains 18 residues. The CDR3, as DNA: TGTGCCAGCAGTTCCCCCGGGACTAGCGGGAGGGGGTCGCGCGAGCAGTACTTC. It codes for CASSSPGTSGRGSREQYF.

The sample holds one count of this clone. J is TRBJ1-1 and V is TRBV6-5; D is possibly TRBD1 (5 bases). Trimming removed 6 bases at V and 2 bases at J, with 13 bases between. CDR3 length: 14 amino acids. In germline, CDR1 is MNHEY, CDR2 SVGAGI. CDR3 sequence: CASRIGQPNTEAFF. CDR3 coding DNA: TGTGCCAGCAGAATAGGACAACCCAACACTGAAGCTTTCTTT.

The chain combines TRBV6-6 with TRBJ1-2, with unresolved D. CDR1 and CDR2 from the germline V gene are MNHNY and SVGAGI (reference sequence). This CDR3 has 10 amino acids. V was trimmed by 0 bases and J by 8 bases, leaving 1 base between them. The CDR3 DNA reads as TGTGCCAGCAGTTACTCGGGCTACACCTTC. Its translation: CASSYSGYTF.

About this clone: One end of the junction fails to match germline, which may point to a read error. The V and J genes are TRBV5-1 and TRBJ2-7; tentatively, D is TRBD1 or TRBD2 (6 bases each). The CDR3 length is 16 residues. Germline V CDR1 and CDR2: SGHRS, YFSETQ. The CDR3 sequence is CASSLVPGGPSYEQYF. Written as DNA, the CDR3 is TGCGCTAGCAGCTTGGTCCCCGGGGGCCCTTCCTACGAGCAGTACTTC.

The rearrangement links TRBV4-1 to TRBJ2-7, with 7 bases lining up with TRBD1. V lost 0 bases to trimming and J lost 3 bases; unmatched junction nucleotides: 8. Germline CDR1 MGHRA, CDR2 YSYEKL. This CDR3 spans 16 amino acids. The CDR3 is CASSQESGQNFYEQYF. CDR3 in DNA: TGCGCCAGCAGCCAAGAATCGGGACAGAACTTCTACGAGCAGTACTTC.

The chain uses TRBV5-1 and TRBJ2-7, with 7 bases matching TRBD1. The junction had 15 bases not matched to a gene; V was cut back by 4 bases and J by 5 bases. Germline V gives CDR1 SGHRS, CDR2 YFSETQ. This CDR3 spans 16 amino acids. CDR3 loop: CASSASGGGRRNEQYF. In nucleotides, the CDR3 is TGCGCCAGCAGCGCATCAGGGGGTGGACGTCGGAACGAGCAGTACTTC.

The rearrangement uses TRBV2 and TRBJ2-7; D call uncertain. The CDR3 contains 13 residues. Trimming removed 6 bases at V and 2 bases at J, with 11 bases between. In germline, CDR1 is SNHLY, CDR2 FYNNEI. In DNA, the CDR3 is TGTGCCAGCAGACTCATGCCACCCTACGAGCAGTACTTC. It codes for CASRLMPPYEQYF.

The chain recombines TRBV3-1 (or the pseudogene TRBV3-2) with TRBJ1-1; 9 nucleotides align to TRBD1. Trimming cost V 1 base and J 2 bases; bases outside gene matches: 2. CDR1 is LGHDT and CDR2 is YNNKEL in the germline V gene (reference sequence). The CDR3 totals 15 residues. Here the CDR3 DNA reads TGTGCCAGCAGCCAAGCGGACAGGGGAAACACTGAAGCTTTCTTT. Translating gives CASSQADRGNTEAFF.

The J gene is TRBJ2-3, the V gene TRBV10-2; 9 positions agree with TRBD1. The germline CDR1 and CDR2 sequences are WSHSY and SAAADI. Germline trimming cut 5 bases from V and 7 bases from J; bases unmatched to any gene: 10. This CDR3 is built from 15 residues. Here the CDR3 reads CASSSPGTGRHTQYF. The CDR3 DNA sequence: TGCGCCAGCAGTAGCCCCGGGACAGGGAGGCATACGCAGTATTTT.

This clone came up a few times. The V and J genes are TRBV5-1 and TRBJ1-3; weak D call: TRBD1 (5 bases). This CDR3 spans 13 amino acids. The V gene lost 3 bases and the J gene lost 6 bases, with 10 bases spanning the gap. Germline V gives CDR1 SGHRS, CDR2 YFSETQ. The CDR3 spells CASSSQEPNTIYF. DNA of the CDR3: TGCGCCAGCAGCTCACAGGAACCAAACACCATATATTTT.

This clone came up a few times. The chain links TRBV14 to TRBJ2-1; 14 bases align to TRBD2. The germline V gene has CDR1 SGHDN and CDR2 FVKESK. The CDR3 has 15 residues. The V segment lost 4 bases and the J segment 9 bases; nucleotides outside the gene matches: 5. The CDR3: CASSLGLAGEAEQFF. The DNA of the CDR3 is TGTGCCAGCAGCCTGGGACTAGCGGGAGAGGCTGAGCAGTTCTTC.

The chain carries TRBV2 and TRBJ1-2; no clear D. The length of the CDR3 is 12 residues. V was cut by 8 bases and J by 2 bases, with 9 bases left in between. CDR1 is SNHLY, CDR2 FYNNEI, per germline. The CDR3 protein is CASHGGNYGYTF. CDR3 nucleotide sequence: TGTGCCAGCCATGGAGGAAACTATGGCTACACCTTC.

CDR3 sequence reads: CASSKEGLHQPQHF. The CDR3 nucleotides are TGTGCCAGCAGTAAAGAGGGGTTGCATCAGCCCCAGCATTTT. The V and J genes are TRBV6-6 and TRBJ1-5, with a possible D match to TRBD1 (5 bases). CDR3 length: 14 amino acids. The ends were cut back, 5 bases at V and 5 bases at J, with 13 bases in the middle. Germline CDR1 is MNHNY and CDR2 is SVGAGI (reference sequence).

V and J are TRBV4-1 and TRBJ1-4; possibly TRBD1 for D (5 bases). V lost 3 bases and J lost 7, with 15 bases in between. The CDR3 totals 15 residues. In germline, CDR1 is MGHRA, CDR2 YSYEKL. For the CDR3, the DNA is TGCGCCAGCAGCCAGGGCCGGGGGGGTGGTGAAAAACTGTTTTTT. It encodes CASSQGRGGGEKLFF.